This T cell receptor beta chain was sequenced during a study of T cell repertoires in cytomegalovirus infection. Study results and limitations: HLA-C-restricted TCR beta clonotypes specific for CMV led the ex vivo response.

This clonotype was seen ten or more times. Its antigen is not identified. Via MiXCR, TCRdb re-called the reads, giving one row per CDR3 protein. The sample holds around 260,000 distinct CDR3 sequences, roughly 9% seen once. Germline lookup yields CDR1 LGHNA and CDR2 YSLEER. This CDR3 is 15 amino acids long. V was trimmed by 2 bases and J by 9 bases, leaving 17 bases between them. The specimen sequenced was PBMCs. This TCR was recovered from a human donor in good health (CMV status not recorded). Some clones in this sample may be carry-over from other donors' samples. The chain is built from TRBV4-3 and TRBJ2-1; a possible D gene is TRBD2 (5 bases). The CDR3 reads CASSQNPTTRLEQFF. The CDR3 nucleotides read TGCGCCAGCAGCCAAAACCCTACTACTAGGCTTGAGCAGTTCTTC.